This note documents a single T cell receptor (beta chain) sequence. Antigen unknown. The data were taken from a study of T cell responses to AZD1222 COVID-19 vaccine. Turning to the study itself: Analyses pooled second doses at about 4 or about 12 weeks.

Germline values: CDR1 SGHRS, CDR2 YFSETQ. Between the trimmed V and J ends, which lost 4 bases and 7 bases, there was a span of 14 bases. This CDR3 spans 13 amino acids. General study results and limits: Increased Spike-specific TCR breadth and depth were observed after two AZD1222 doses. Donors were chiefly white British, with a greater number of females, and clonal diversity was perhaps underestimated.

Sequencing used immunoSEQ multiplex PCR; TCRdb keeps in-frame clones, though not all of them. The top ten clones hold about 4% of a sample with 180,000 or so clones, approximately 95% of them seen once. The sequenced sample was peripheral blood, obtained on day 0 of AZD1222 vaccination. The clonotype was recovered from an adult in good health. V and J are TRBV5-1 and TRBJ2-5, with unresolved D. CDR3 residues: CASSPGPPGTQYF. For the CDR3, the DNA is TGCGCCAGCAGCCCGGGCCCTCCGGGGACCCAGTACTTC.